The 27 T cell receptor beta chains below all came from one sample that was sequenced in a study of T cells in tuberculosis. Assay used: immunoSEQ multiplex PCR; TCRdb lists only in-frame clones, some missing. The sample has 31,000 or so clones; approximately 85% are singletons. Time point noted: new active TB diagnosis, blood taken before or within 7 days of starting treatment. The sequencing here drew on PBMCs, taken at tuberculosis diagnosis. All receptors derive from an adult with tuberculosis.

The chain couples TRBV4-1 to TRBJ1-1; possibly TRBD1 for D (5 bases). Trimming cost V 1 base and J 0 bases, with 12 bases left between them. Per the germline V gene, CDR1 is MGHRA and CDR2 is YSYEKL. This CDR3 spans 16 amino acids. CDR3 DNA sequence: TGCGCCAGCAGCCAAGCCCTCCGCAGGGTGAACACTGAAGCTTTCTTT. It is translated as CASSQALRRVNTEAFF.

V usage is TRBV14 and J usage is TRBJ1-1, with TRBD1 matching over 7 bases. The junction had 8 bases not matched to a gene; V was cut back by 0 bases and J by 4 bases. The CDR3 consists of 16 residues. Germline CDR1 SGHDN, CDR2 FVKESK. The CDR3 DNA is TGTGCCAGCAGCCAAGAGACAGGGCTTAAGGGCACTGAAGCTTTCTTT. Its protein is CASSQETGLKGTEAFF.

V is TRBV30 and J is TRBJ1-1; no definite D call. This CDR3 is built from 13 residues. V was clipped by 3 bases and J by 2 bases, with 10 bases between them. Germline V gene sequence: CDR1 GTSNPN, CDR2 SVGIG (reference sequence). The CDR3, as DNA: TGTGCCTGGAGCGCCGAGTATAACACTGAAGCTTTCTTT. Translation gives CAWSAEYNTEAFF.

V is TRBV6-1 and J is TRBJ2-1, with a tentative D call TRBD1 (5 bases). This CDR3 region has 11 residues. The germline V gene encodes CDR1 MNHNS and CDR2 SASEGT. Trimming removed 5 bases from V and 12 bases from J, with 11 bases in between. The CDR3 DNA is TGTGCCAGCAGTTACGGCCAGGGGCAGTTCTTC. This encodes CASSYGQGQFF.

The gene calls are TRBV5-5 and TRBJ2-7; the match to TRBD1 covers 9 bases. Germline V CDR1 and CDR2: SGHKS, YYEKEE (reference sequence). The CDR3 runs 15 residues. Losses at the gene ends were 3 bases for V and 4 bases for J; bases not matched to a gene: 8. CDR3 sequence: CASSSAGTGMYEQYF. The CDR3 DNA sequence: TGTGCCAGCAGCTCCGCCGGGACAGGGATGTACGAGCAGTACTTC.

This chain uses TRBV19 with TRBJ2-7, with a weak D call TRBD1 (6 bases). V was pared by 5 bases and J by 5 bases, with 10 bases between. The CDR3 runs 12 residues. Germline CDR1 and CDR2: LNHDA and SQIVND (reference sequence). Here the CDR3 DNA reads TGTGCCAGTAGTCCCGGGACAAACGAGCAGTACTTC. This translates into CASSPGTNEQYF. Based on the CDR3 plus reference TRBV19 and TRBJ2-7, the full variable domain is DGGITQSPKYLFRKEGQNVTLSCEQNLNHDAMYWYRQDPGQGLRLIYYSQIVNDFQKGDIAEGYSVSREKKESFPLTVTSAQKNPTAFYLCASSPGTNEQYFGPGTRLTVT.

For the CDR3, the DNA is TGCGCCAGCCACGAACGCGGAAATTCGGATGGCTACACCTTC. It encodes CASHERGNSDGYTF. The chain carries TRBV10-2 and TRBJ1-2; D is undetermined. Trimming left V 8 bases short and J 6 bases short, with 19 bases between. The CDR3 sequence is 14 residues long. Germline CDR1 reads WSHSY; CDR2 reads SAAADI.

V usage is TRBV14 and J usage is TRBJ1-3, with unresolved D. CDR1 and CDR2 from the germline V gene are SGHDN and FVKESK. V was clipped by 3 bases and J by 0 bases, with 6 bases between them. The CDR3 sequence is 14 residues long. As DNA, the CDR3 is TGTGCCAGCAGCCAGCTCAGCTCTGGAAACACCATATATTTT. Amino acids: CASSQLSSGNTIYF.

The chain links TRBV5-1 to TRBJ2-3, with a weak D call TRBD2 (5 bases). CDR1 is SGHRS, CDR2 YFSETQ, per germline. The length of the CDR3 is 17 residues. The V end was cut by 1 base, the J end by 1 base, with 16 bases between. CDR3 residues: CASSLFGVEERTDTQYF. The CDR3 nucleotides read TGCGCCAGCAGCTTGTTTGGCGTGGAGGAACGCACAGATACGCAGTATTTT.

This rearrangement joins TRBV9 to TRBJ2-1; TRBD1 aligns across 7 bases. The CDR3 has 15 residues. With 0 bases clipped from V and 2 bases from J, the junction kept 2 bases outside the gene matches. In germline, CDR1 is SGDLS, CDR2 YYNGEE. The CDR3 coding sequence is TGTGCCAGCAGCGTAGGACAGGGCGCCTACAATGAGCAGTTCTTC. It is translated as CASSVGQGAYNEQFF.

V is TRBV23-1 and J is TRBJ2-4; D is perhaps TRBD2 (7 bases). TRBV23-1 is assigned to the ORF class and has an uncertain function. V lost 0 bases, J lost 0 bases, and 21 bases lay in between. The CDR3 covers 20 residues. CDR3 sequence reads: CASSQSYVTGRGLAKNIQYF. The CDR3 DNA sequence: TGCGCCAGCAGTCAATCCTACGTTACGGGGAGGGGGTTAGCCAAAAACATTCAGTACTTC.

V gene TRBV10-2 combines with J gene TRBJ1-5; D not resolved. Trimming stripped 6 bases from V and 6 bases from J, with 9 bases between. The germline CDR1 and CDR2 sequences are WSHSY and SAAADI. The CDR3 totals 12 residues. The CDR3 DNA reads TGCGCCAGCAGCCCCTCCGTTCAGCCCCAGCATTTT. This encodes CASSPSVQPQHF.

The gene calls are TRBV5-8 and TRBJ2-2, with 7 bases that match TRBD2. The CDR3 has 15 amino acids. Germline CDR1 is SGHTS and CDR2 is YDEGEE. V lost 5 bases and J lost 0; bases outside the gene matches: 4. The CDR3 DNA is TGTGCCAGCAGTTGGGGGGGAACGAACACCGGGGAGCTGTTTTTT. Translated, it gives CASSWGGTNTGELFF.

This clone was picked up a small number of times. This rearrangement joins TRBV6-1 to TRBJ2-7; D is undetermined. V was clipped by 4 bases and J by 0 bases, with 7 bases between them. Looked up from germline, CDR1 is MNHNS and CDR2 is SASEGT. The CDR3 runs 13 residues. The CDR3 bases are TGTGCCAGCAGTGGACACATCTCCTACGAGCAGTACTTC. Protein: CASSGHISYEQYF.

The chain recombines TRBV29-1 with TRBJ1-4, with D perhaps matching TRBD1 (5 bases). V was pared by 5 bases and J by 0 bases, with 13 bases between. CDR3 length: 15 amino acids. Germline V gene sequence: CDR1 SQVTM, CDR2 ANQGSEA. CDR3 nucleotide sequence: TGCAGCGTTCGGGCCTTACAGGCAACTAATGAAAAACTGTTTTTT. Protein: CSVRALQATNEKLFF.

The chain couples TRBV4-1 to TRBJ2-1; 12 bases map to TRBD2. CDR3 length: 16 amino acids. Per the germline V gene, CDR1 is MGHRA and CDR2 is YSYEKL. With V trimmed by 4 bases and J by 8 bases, 9 bases remained unmatched. CDR3 coding DNA: TGCGCCAGCAGCCCGACTAGCGGGAGTATCGCCTATGAGCAGTTCTTC. It encodes CASSPTSGSIAYEQFF.

The genes are TRBV6-1 and TRBJ2-7; tentatively, D is TRBD2 (7 bases). The germline V and J ends were trimmed by 7 bases and 4 bases, with 20 bases remaining between them. Germline V gene data show CDR1 as MNHNS and CDR2 as SASEGT. This CDR3 contains 15 residues. The CDR3 loop is CASTKTVGGLYEQYF. DNA for the CDR3: TGTGCCAGCACCAAAACTGTGGGGGGGCTGTACGAGCAGTACTTC.

V usage is TRBV7-6 and J usage is TRBJ2-3; maybe TRBD2 (6 bases). V was shortened by 8 bases and J by 3 bases, with 9 bases between the two germline ends. CDR1 and CDR2 (germline): SGHVS, FNYEAQ. The CDR3 is 12 amino acids. CDR3 protein: CASSRGTDTQYF. In DNA form, the CDR3 reads TGTGCCAGCTCCCGGGGGACAGATACGCAGTATTTT.

The chain is built from TRBV19 and TRBJ1-5; 8 bases fit TRBD1. Unmatched junction bases numbered 7, after V lost 4 bases and J lost 2 bases. The CDR3 is made up of 16 amino acids. Germline V lookup: CDR1 LNHDA, CDR2 SQIVND (reference sequence). This CDR3 is CASSTRQGFGNQPQHF. The CDR3 bases are TGTGCCAGTAGTACTCGACAGGGGTTTGGCAATCAGCCCCAGCATTTT.

This chain joins TRBV19 and TRBJ1-2; D call uncertain. V lost 3 bases and J lost 2, with 13 bases in between. Germline loops: CDR1 LNHDA, CDR2 SQIVND (reference sequence). The CDR3 contains 15 residues. CDR3 protein: CASSIDYAENYGYTF. In DNA form, the CDR3 reads TGTGCCAGTAGTATTGATTACGCGGAGAACTATGGCTACACCTTC.

The genes are TRBV14 and TRBJ2-7, with TRBD1 matching over 9 bases. The CDR3 is 15 amino acids. Trimming at V came to 1 base and at J to 3 bases, leaving 4 bases not matched to a gene. Germline loops: CDR1 SGHDN, CDR2 FVKESK. The DNA of the CDR3 is TGTGCCAGCAGCCAAGGGGGGACAGGGAACTACGAGCAGTACTTC. It translates to CASSQGGTGNYEQYF.

This clone was counted a single time. This chain connects TRBV18 to TRBJ1-2; D gene ambiguous. Germline values: CDR1 KGHSH, CDR2 LQKENI. CDR3 length: 14 residues. V was cut by 0 bases and J by 1 base, with 6 bases left in between. The chain's CDR3 is CASSPPHSNYGYTF. DNA for the CDR3: TGTGCCAGCTCACCACCACACAGTAACTATGGCTACACCTTC.

In this sample, this clone turned up a few times. The chain is built from TRBV19 and TRBJ2-1; D not resolved. The CDR3 has 16 amino acids. The V gene's germline CDR1 is LNHDA and CDR2 SQIVND (reference sequence). Deletions cut 3 bases from V and 1 base from J, with 13 bases between. CDR3 nucleotides: TGTGCCAGTAGTATCACCGCTAGGAGATCCTACAATGAGCAGTTCTTC. Translation: CASSITARRSYNEQFF.

The V and J genes are TRBV28 and TRBJ2-7, with a tentative D call TRBD2 (6 bases). Germline loops: CDR1 MDHEN, CDR2 SYDVKM. The CDR3 contains 14 residues. Trimming pared 8 bases from V and 2 bases from J, leaving 16 bases between. The CDR3 reads CASGGTDRPYEQYF. CDR3 DNA: TGTGCCAGCGGGGGGACGGACCGACCCTACGAGCAGTACTTC. Complete variable domain (other parts from reference TRBV28 and TRBJ2-7): DVKVTQSSRYLVKRTGEKVFLECVQDMDHENMFWYRQDPGLGLRLIYFSYDVKMKEKGDIPEGYSVSREKKERFSLILESASTNQTSMYLCASGGTDRPYEQYFGPGTRLTVT.

The CDR3 sequence: CASSFSTGFYGYTF. CDR3 nucleotides: TGCGCCAGCAGCTTCTCGACAGGGTTCTATGGCTACACCTTC. The rearrangement uses TRBV5-1 and TRBJ1-2, with TRBD1 matching over 7 bases. Germline trimming cut 2 bases from V and 4 bases from J; bases unmatched to any gene: 5. The length of the CDR3 is 14 residues. Per the germline V gene, CDR1 is SGHRS and CDR2 is YFSETQ.

The chain employs TRBV5-1 and TRBJ2-2; D is perhaps TRBD1 (5 bases). Germline CDR1 and CDR2: SGHRS and YFSETQ. The CDR3 is 16 amino acids. V lost 2 bases and J lost 0, with 11 bases in between. CDR3: CASSLTGQANTGELFF. The DNA for the CDR3 is TGCGCCAGCAGCTTAACAGGACAAGCGAACACCGGGGAGCTGTTTTTT.

The V gene is TRBV28, the J gene TRBJ2-1; no clear D gene. Germline V gene lookup returns CDR1 MDHEN and CDR2 SYDVKM. The CDR3 is 13 residues long. Trimming removed 10 bases from V and 1 base from J, with 11 bases in between. The CDR3 protein is CATEASSYNEQFF. CDR3 coding DNA: TGTGCCACCGAGGCTAGTTCCTACAATGAGCAGTTCTTC.